This is a list of T cell receptor beta chains from one sample in a study of blood T cell repertoires in COVID-19. Profiling relied on immunoSEQ multiplex PCR, and the TCRdb table lists in-frame clones only, not all of them. The top ten clones hold 4.3% of a sample with under 500,000 clones, 75% to 90% of them seen once. The sample consisted of peripheral blood. The receptors derive from a woman aged 30 to 39 with acute or convalescent COVID-19. Each CDR3 is given with its conserved first and last residue. A D gene is named only where the DNA matches it firmly. Only some rows state a clone size, as once, few, many or a class for expanded clones.

j_call d_call v_call clone_size cdr3_aa cdr3_nt
TRBJ1-5 TRBD1 TRBV3-1/TRBV3-2 NA CASSQRTGANQPQHF TGTGCCAGCAGCCAAAGAACAGGGGCTAATCAGCCCCAGCATTTT
TRBJ1-4 NA TRBV2 NA CASSRLGVREKLFF TGTGCCAGCAGCCGGCTAGGGGTCAGGGAAAAACTGTTTTTT
TRBJ1-6 NA TRBV5-1 once CASSHDGNSPLHF TGCGCCAGCAGCCACGACGGGAATTCACCCCTCCACTTT
TRBJ2-1 TRBD2 TRBV9 NA CASSVAGGPNNEQFF TGTGCCAGCAGCGTAGCGGGGGGGCCGAACAATGAGCAGTTCTTC
TRBJ2-1 NA TRBV4-1 NA CASSQVANSYNEQFF TGCGCCAGCAGCCAAGTAGCGAACTCCTACAATGAGCAGTTCTTC
TRBJ1-2 TRBD1 TRBV24-1 NA CATSDLRGTGLTYTF TGTGCCACCAGTGATTTGAGGGGGACAGGCCTAACCTACACCTTC
TRBJ2-5 NA TRBV9 NA CASSVGLAETQYF TGTGCCAGCAGCGTCGGGCTAGCAGAGACCCAGTACTTC
TRBJ2-3 TRBD2 TRBV6-5 NA CASSWVWRGNTDTQYF TGTGCCAGCAGTTGGGTCTGGCGGGGGAACACAGATACGCAGTATTTT
TRBJ2-7 NA TRBV7-2 NA CASTTGPGRGYEQYF TGTGCCAGCACCACTGGGCCAGGAAGGGGCTACGAGCAGTACTTC
TRBJ2-1 NA TRBV27 NA CATSWGREYNEQFF TGTGCCACCTCTTGGGGCAGAGAGTACAATGAGCAGTTCTTC
TRBJ1-5 NA TRBV4-2 NA CASSQGVGDGDQPQHF TGTGCCAGCAGCCAAGGGGTAGGGGATGGAGACCAGCCCCAGCATTTT
TRBJ2-7 TRBD2 TRBV27 NA CASSPGQRGNSYEQYF TGTGCCAGCAGTCCGGGCCAGCGGGGAAACTCCTACGAGCAGTACTTC
TRBJ2-7 TRBD1 TRBV4-1 NA CASSQGLGQASLWGEQYF TGCGCCAGCAGCCAAGGCTTAGGACAGGCTTCCTTATGGGGAGAGCAGTACTTC
TRBJ2-1 TRBD2 TRBV19 NA CASSALLAGGHDEQFF TGTGCCAGTAGTGCCCTACTAGCGGGGGGGCATGATGAGCAGTTCTTC
TRBJ2-7 NA TRBV19 NA CASRERGLGGEQYF TGTGCCAGTAGAGAAAGGGGCCTGGGAGGCGAGCAGTACTTC
TRBJ1-3 NA TRBV6-2/TRBV6-3 NA CASSYTYGGLSGNTIYF TGTGCCAGCAGTTACACATACGGAGGGCTCTCTGGAAACACCATATATTTT